The next 14 T cell receptor beta chains were all read from a single sample in a study of blood T cells in healthy people across ages. A second PCR, run for roughly 6 to 11 cycles, used a sample-barcoded 5' primer plus a J-beta primer mix. From the 5' RACE reads, TCRdb called clonotypes with MiXCR, one entry per CDR3 protein. The sample records around 1,700,000 distinct CDR3 sequences, about 28% being singletons. Source material: blood. The receptors originated from a woman aged 25 to 45 in good health.

In this sample, this clonotype turned up many times. This sequence joins TRBV7-2 and TRBJ2-7, with 8 bases lining up with TRBD1. Per the germline V gene, CDR1 is SGHTA and CDR2 is FQGNSA. After removal of 0 bases from V and 2 bases from J, the junction contained 15 bases not matched to a gene. The CDR3 length is 19 residues. The CDR3 coding sequence is TGTGCCAGCAGCTTAGCGAGAAATTGGGACAGGCCGACTCCCTACGAGCAGTACTTC. This gives the protein CASSLARNWDRPTPYEQYF.

As to this clonotype: A read error may be the cause here, since a much bigger clone is one base away. V and J are TRBV14 and TRBJ2-7; D gene uncertain. CDR3 size: 15 residues. Germline lookup yields CDR1 SGHDN and CDR2 FVKESK. CDR3 region: CASNQGWSVDYEQYF. The CDR3 nucleotides are TGTGCCAGCAACCAAGGATGGAGTGTCGACTACGAGCAGTACTTC.

As for this clonotype: An end of the junction does not agree with germline; a read error may underlie this. The V call is TRBV20-1, the J call TRBJ1-6, with D unclear. The CDR3 contains 12 residues. Germline V lookup: CDR1 DFQATT, CDR2 SNEGSKA (reference sequence). The CDR3 protein is CSASKPNSPLHF. CDR3 coding DNA: TGCAGTGCTAGTAAACCTAATTCGCCCCTCCACTTT.

The CDR3 coding sequence is TGTGCCAGCAGCTTCCAAACAGGGGGAACAGATACGCAGTATTTT. Protein: CASSFQTGGTDTQYF. The rearrangement uses TRBV7-2 and TRBJ2-3; 8 bases match TRBD1. The germline CDR1 and CDR2 sequences are SGHTA and FQGNSA. The CDR3 length is 15 residues. The V gene end was trimmed by 3 bases and the J gene end by 3 bases; junction bases not matched to a gene: 5.

This clonotype was seen many times. V and J are TRBV7-8 and TRBJ1-5; D might be TRBD1 (6 bases). The CDR3 consists of 13 residues. Germline V CDR1 and CDR2: SGHVS, FQNEAQ. Trimming removed 5 bases at V and 5 bases at J, with 10 bases between. The CDR3 nucleotides read TGTGCCAGCAGCGCCAACAGGGATCAGCCCCAGCATTTT. It codes for CASSANRDQPQHF. Using reference TRBV7-8 and TRBJ1-5 for the parts outside the CDR3, the full variable domain is GAGVSQSPRYKVAKRGQDVALRCDPISGHVSLFWYQQALGQGPEFLTYFQNEAQLDKSGLPSDRFFAERPEGSVSTLKIQRTQQEDSAVYLCASSANRDQPQHFGDGTRLSIL.

As to this clonotype: This sequence is one base from a far larger clone and is likely a read error. The rearrangement joins TRBV6-5 to TRBJ2-5; D unresolved. The J call may be mistaken, given a closer DNA end match to TRBJ2-7. This CDR3 comprises 13 residues. CDR1 and CDR2 (germline): MNHEY, SVGAGI. The CDR3, as DNA: TGTGCCAGCAGCCAAGGACCGCCCTACGAGCAGTACTTC. Protein product: CASSQGPPYEQYF.

The chain uses TRBV20-1 and TRBJ1-5, with D tentatively TRBD1 (5 bases). In germline, CDR1 is DFQATT, CDR2 SNEGSKA (reference sequence). CDR3 length equals 14 residues. Trimming took 1 base from V and 5 from J, leaving 12 bases between them. The CDR3 reads CSARGTGGDQPQHF. CDR3 nucleotides: TGCAGTGCTAGAGGGACGGGGGGAGATCAGCCCCAGCATTTT.

Only a few counts were recorded for this clonotype. The chain recombines TRBV18 with TRBJ1-5; 8 positions agree with TRBD1. Unmatched junction bases numbered 7, after V lost 3 bases and J lost 0 bases. Germline V gene sequence: CDR1 KGHSH, CDR2 LQKENI. This CDR3 spans 17 amino acids. CDR3: CASSPRGRGDSNQPQHF. DNA of the CDR3: TGTGCCAGCTCACCCAGGGGGCGCGGGGATAGCAATCAGCCCCAGCATTTT.

Only a few counts were recorded for this clonotype. This chain connects TRBV20-1 to TRBJ2-1, with 9 bases identical to TRBD2. Germline loops: CDR1 DFQATT, CDR2 SNEGSKA (reference sequence). V trimming: 4 bases; J trimming: 7 bases; junction bases outside the gene matches: 8. There are 14 residues in the CDR3. CDR3 region: CSAIIAGAGNEQFF. The CDR3 DNA is TGCAGTGCTATCATAGCGGGAGCGGGGAATGAGCAGTTCTTC.

This clonotype showed up just once. The J gene is TRBJ2-3, the V gene TRBV24-1, with 11 bases fitting TRBD1. This CDR3 region has 16 residues. V lost 2 bases and J lost 5; bases outside the gene matches: 5. From germline, CDR1 is KGHDR and CDR2 SFDVKD. The CDR3 loop reads CATSDSGTGGRDTQYF. The CDR3 nucleotides read TGTGCCACCAGTGATTCCGGGACAGGGGGACGAGATACGCAGTATTTT.

This clonotype was seen repeatedly, ten times or more. CDR3: CSADPEGGATDTQYF. CDR3 coding DNA: TGCAGTGCTGATCCCGAGGGGGGAGCCACAGATACGCAGTATTTT. The chain has TRBV20-1 and TRBJ2-3; D is perhaps TRBD1 or TRBD2 (6 bases each). The CDR3 length is 15 residues. Germline assignment: CDR1 DFQATT and CDR2 SNEGSKA (reference sequence). Trimming removed 5 bases at V and 2 bases at J, with 17 bases between.

This chain links TRBV24-1 with TRBJ2-7; 7 nucleotides agree with TRBD2. The J call is in doubt because the DNA end fits TRBJ2-5 better. The CDR3 is made up of 17 amino acids. Germline values: CDR1 KGHDR, CDR2 SFDVKD. The CDR3 coding sequence is TGTGCCACCAGTGCGGGGAAACCTGGGGGGGATCAAGAGACCCAGTACTTC. Its protein is CATSAGKPGGDQETQYF.

The V and J genes are TRBV7-9 and TRBJ2-7; 8 bases are a match to TRBD1. Germline V gene lookup returns CDR1 SEHNR and CDR2 FQNEAQ (reference sequence). The CDR3 is made up of 16 amino acids. With 3 bases clipped from V and 1 base from J, the junction kept 8 bases outside the gene matches. The chain's CDR3 is CASSFGGTGRSYEQYF. The CDR3 region has the DNA TGTGCCAGCAGCTTCGGAGGGACAGGACGTTCCTACGAGCAGTACTTC.

The chain employs TRBV11-3 and TRBJ2-7, with TRBD1 matching 10 bases. In germline, CDR1 is SGHNT, CDR2 YENEEA. This CDR3 has 16 residues. V was clipped by 0 bases and J by 2 bases; unmatched bases: 4. The CDR3 DNA sequence: TGTGCCAGCAGCTTAGAAACGGGACAGGGGCCCTACGAGCAGTACTTC. This gives the protein CASSLETGQGPYEQYF.